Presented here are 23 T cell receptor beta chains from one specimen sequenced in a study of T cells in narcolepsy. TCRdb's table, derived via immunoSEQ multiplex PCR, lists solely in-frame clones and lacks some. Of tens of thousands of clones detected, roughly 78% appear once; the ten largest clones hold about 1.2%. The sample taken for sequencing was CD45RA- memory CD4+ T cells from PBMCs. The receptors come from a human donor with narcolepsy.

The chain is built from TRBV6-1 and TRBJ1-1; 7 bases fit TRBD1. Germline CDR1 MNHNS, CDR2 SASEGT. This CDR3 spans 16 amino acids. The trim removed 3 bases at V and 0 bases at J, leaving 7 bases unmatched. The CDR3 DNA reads TGTGCCAGCAGTGAGACAGGGTATGTAATGAACACTGAAGCTTTCTTT. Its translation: CASSETGYVMNTEAFF.

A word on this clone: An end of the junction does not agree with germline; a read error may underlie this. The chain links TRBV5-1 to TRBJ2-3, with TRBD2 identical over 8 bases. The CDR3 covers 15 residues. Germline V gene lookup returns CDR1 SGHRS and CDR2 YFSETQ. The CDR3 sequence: CASRLSGGGSDTQYF. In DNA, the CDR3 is TGCGCCAGCCGCTTAAGCGGGGGAGGTAGTGATACGCAGTATTTT. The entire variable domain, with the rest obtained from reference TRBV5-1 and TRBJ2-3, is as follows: KAGVTQTPRYLIKTRGQQVTLSCSPISGHRSVSWYQQTPGQGLQFLFEYFSETQRNKGNFPGRFSGRQFSNSRSEMNVSTLELGDSALYLCASRLSGGGSDTQYFGPGTRLTVL.

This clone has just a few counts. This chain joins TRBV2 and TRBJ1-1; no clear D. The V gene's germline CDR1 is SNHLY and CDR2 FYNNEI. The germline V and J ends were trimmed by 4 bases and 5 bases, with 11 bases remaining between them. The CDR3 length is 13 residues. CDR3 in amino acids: CASSGSRRTEAFF. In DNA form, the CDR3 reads TGTGCCAGCAGTGGAAGCAGAAGAACTGAAGCTTTCTTT.

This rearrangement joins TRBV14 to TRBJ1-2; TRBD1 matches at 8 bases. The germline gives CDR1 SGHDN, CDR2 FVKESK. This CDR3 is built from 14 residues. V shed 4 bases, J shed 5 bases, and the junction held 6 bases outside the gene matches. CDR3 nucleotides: TGTGCCAGCAGCCCTGGGACAGGATCTTATGGCTACACCTTC. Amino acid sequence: CASSPGTGSYGYTF.

The CDR3 here is CARSGLQETQYF. DNA of the CDR3: TGTGCGCGTAGCGGCTTGCAAGAGACCCAGTACTTC. This sequence joins TRBV30 and TRBJ2-5, with a possible D match to TRBD2 (6 bases). CDR1 is GTSNPN and CDR2 is SVGIG in the germline V gene (reference sequence). The CDR3 has 12 amino acids.

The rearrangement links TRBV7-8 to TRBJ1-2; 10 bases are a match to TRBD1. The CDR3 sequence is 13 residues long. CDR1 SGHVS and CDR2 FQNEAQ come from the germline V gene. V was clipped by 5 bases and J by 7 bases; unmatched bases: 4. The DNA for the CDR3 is TGTGCCAGCAGCCCCGACAGGGGGCTTGGCTACACCTTC. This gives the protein CASSPDRGLGYTF.

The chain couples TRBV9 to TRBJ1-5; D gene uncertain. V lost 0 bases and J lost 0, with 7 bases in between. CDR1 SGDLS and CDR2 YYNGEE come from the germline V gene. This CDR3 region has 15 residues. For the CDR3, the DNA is TGTGCCAGCAGCGTAGATCCCCATAGCAATCAGCCCCAGCATTTT. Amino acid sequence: CASSVDPHSNQPQHF.

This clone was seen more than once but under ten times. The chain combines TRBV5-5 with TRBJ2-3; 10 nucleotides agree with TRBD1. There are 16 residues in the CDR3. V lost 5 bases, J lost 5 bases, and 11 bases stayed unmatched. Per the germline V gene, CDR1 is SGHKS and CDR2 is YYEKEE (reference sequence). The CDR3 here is CASSYLPGQGQDTQYF. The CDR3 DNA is TGTGCCAGCAGTTACCTCCCGGGACAGGGGCAAGATACGCAGTATTTT.

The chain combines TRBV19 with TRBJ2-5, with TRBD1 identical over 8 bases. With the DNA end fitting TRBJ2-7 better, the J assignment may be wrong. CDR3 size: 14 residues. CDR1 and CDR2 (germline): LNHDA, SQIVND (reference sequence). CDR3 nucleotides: TGTGCCACTCACCCGGGACAGGAATCCTACGAGCAGTACTTC. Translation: CATHPGQESYEQYF.

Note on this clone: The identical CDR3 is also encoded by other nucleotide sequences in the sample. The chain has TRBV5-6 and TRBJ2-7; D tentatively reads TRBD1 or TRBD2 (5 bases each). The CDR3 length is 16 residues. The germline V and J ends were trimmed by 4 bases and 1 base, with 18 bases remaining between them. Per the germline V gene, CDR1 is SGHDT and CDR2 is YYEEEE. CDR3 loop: CASSLVGQGGSYEQYF. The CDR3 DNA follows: TGTGCCAGCAGCCTGGTTGGCCAGGGCGGGTCCTACGAGCAGTACTTC.

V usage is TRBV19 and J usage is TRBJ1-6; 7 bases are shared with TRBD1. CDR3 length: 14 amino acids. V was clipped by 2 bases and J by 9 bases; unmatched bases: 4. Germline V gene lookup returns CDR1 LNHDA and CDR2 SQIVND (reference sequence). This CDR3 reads CASSIKGAISPLHF. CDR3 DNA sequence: TGTGCCAGTAGTATAAAGGGGGCAATTTCACCCCTCCACTTT.

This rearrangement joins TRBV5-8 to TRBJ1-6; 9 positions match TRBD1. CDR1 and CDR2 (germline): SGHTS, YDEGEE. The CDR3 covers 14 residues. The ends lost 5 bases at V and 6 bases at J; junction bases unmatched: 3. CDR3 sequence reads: CASSYRGRNSPLHF. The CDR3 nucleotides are TGTGCCAGCAGTTACAGGGGGCGTAATTCACCCCTCCACTTT.

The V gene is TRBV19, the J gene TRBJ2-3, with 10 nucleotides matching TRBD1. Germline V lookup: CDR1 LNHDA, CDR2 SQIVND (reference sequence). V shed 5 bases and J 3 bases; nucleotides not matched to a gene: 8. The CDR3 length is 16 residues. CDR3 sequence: CASSSSWGQGTDTQYF. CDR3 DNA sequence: TGTGCCAGTAGTTCTTCTTGGGGACAGGGGACAGATACGCAGTATTTT.

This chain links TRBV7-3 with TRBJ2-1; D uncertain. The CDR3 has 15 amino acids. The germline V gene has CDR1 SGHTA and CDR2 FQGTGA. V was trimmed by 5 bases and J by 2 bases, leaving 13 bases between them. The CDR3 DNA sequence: TGTGCCAGCAGCCTTAGTCCAATTACCTACAATGAGCAGTTCTTC. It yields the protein CASSLSPITYNEQFF.

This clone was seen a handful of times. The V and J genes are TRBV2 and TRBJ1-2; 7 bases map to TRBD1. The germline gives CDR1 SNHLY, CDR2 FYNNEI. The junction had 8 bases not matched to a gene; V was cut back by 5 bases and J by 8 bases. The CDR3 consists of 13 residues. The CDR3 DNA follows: TGTGCCAGCAGTCTCGACAGGGCCAAGGGCTACACCTTC. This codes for CASSLDRAKGYTF.

The CDR3, as DNA: TGCGCCAGCACGCTGGATGCTAGCGGGAAGTACGAGCAGTACTTC. Translated: CASTLDASGKYEQYF. The rearrangement joins TRBV5-1 to TRBJ2-7; TRBD2 aligns across 9 bases. The germline V gene encodes CDR1 SGHRS and CDR2 YFSETQ. Germline trimming cut 6 bases from V and 4 bases from J; bases unmatched to any gene: 11. CDR3 length: 15 residues.

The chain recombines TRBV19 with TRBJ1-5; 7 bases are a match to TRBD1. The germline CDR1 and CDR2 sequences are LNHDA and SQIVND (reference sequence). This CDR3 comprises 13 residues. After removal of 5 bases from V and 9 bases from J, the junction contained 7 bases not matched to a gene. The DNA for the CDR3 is TGTGCCAGTAGTCCGACAGGGTCCCGGCCCCAGCATTTT. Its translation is CASSPTGSRPQHF.

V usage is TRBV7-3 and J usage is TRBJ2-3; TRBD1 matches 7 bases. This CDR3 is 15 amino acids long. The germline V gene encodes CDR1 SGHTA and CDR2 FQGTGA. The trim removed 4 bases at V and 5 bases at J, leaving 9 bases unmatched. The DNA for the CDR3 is TGTGCCAGCAGCTCGACAGGGAGTTGGGGAGATACGCAGTATTTT. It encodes CASSSTGSWGDTQYF.

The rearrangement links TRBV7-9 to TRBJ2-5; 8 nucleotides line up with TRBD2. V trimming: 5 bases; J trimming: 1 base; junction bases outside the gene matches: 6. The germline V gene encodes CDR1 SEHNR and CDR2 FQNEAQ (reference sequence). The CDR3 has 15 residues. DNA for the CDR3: TGTGCCAGCAGCCTCGCTAGCGGGTCCCAAGAGACCCAGTACTTC. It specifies CASSLASGSQETQYF.

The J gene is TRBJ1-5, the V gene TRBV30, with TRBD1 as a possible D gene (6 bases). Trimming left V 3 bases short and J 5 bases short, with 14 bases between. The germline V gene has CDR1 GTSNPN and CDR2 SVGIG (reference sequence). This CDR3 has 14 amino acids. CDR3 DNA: TGTGCCTGGAGCGATGGACAGATTGATCAGCCCCAGCATTTT. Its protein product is CAWSDGQIDQPQHF.

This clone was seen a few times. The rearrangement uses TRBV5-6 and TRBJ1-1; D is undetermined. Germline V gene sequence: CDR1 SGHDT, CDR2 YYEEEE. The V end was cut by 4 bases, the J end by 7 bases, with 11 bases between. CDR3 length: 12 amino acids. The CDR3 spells CASSPTDHEAFF. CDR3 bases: TGTGCCAGCAGCCCTACCGACCATGAAGCTTTCTTT.

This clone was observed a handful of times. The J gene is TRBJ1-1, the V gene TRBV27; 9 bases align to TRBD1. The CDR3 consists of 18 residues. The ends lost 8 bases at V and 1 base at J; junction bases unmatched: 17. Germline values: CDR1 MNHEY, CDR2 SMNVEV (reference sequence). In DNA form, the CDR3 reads TGTGCCAGCTCTCGGCGGGGGACAGGGCTTAGGGCGAACACTGAAGCTTTCTTT. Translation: CASSRRGTGLRANTEAFF.

The CDR3 loop reads CASSLQGTNFNEQFF. The CDR3, as DNA: TGCGCCAGCAGCTTACAGGGGACAAATTTCAATGAGCAGTTCTTC. The chain recombines TRBV5-1 with TRBJ2-1, with 7 bases matching TRBD1. Trimming took 2 bases from V and 6 from J; bases not matched to a gene: 8. CDR1 SGHRS and CDR2 YFSETQ come from the germline V gene. The CDR3 sequence is 15 residues long.